This entry is about one T cell receptor beta chain. As yet, its antigen is unknown. Authors' methods: Filtering differed, since immunoSEQ gave only junction sequences and no quality scores. Sequencing used immunoSEQ multiplex PCR; TCRdb keeps in-frame clones, though not all of them. V, J and clone size were drawn from that table, and D and trimming were deduced from the DNA. The data show about 640,000 clones, less than 80% seen once. With 3 bases removed from V and 4 bases from J, the gap between germline ends came to 16 bases. The germline gives CDR1 MGHRA, CDR2 YSYEKL. The CDR3 length is 16 residues. This entry is derived from a study of shared clonotypes between healthy human individuals. On the study more broadly: Donors, aged 18 to 49, were a couple of women and three men.

Findings and caveats of the study: Researchers found naive subsets generally carried larger estimated richness than memory subsets.

Healthy adults negative for HIV, lacking recent acute infections or vaccinations, served as donors. The source material was memory CD4+ T cells sorted from blood. Subset in this sample: CD45RA-negative fraction. This sequence joins TRBV4-1 and TRBJ2-1, with D tentatively TRBD2 (6 bases). The sequence came from a woman aged 25 to 39 in good health. Here the CDR3 DNA reads TGCGCCAGCAGCCAGCTTGGGCTAGCGAGGTACAATGAGCAGTTCTTC. This gives the protein CASSQLGLARYNEQFF.